This T cell receptor (beta chain) was retrieved from a study of T cells after yellow fever vaccination. Trimming took 4 bases from V and 6 from J, leaving 11 bases between them. This CDR3 is built from 13 residues. In germline, CDR1 is KGHSH, CDR2 LQKENI. This clonotype was picked up a small number of times. The antigen is not known. Study outcomes and limitations: Repertoires sorted by FACS could include abundant clonotypes that are contaminants from the bulk population. Some clonotypes, a small share, were shared between CD4 and CD8 compartments. Clones that expanded after primary vaccination mostly reappeared after the booster (roughly 97% CD4, about 89% CD8). On re-exposure, the response was weaker but peaked faster, at day 5 versus 15.

TCRdb analysed the 5' RACE reads with MiXCR anew, one entry per CDR3 protein. The sample consists of about 260,000 distinct CDR3 sequences, roughly 13% of them appearing once. Sequenced material: CD4+ T cells sorted from PBMCs, taken 45 days after the yellow fever booster vaccination. This TCR was sampled from a man aged 30 to 39 who received the YFV17D yellow fever vaccine. This chain links TRBV18 with TRBJ2-3; D gene unclear. In DNA, the CDR3 is TGTGCCAGCTCACTCGACCCCCTTGATACGCAGTATTTT. It yields the protein CASSLDPLDTQYF.